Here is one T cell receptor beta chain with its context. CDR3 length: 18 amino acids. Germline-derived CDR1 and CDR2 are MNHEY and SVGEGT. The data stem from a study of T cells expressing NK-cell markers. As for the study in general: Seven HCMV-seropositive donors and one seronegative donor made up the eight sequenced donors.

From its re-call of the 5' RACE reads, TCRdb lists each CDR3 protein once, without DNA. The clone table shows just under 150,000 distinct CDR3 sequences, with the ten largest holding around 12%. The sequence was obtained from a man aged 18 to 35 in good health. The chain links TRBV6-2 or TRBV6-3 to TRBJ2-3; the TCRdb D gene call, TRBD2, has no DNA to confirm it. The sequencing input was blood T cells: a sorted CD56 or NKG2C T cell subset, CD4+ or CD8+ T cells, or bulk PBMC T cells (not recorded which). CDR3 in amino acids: CASSYPRLDQSSTDTQYF.